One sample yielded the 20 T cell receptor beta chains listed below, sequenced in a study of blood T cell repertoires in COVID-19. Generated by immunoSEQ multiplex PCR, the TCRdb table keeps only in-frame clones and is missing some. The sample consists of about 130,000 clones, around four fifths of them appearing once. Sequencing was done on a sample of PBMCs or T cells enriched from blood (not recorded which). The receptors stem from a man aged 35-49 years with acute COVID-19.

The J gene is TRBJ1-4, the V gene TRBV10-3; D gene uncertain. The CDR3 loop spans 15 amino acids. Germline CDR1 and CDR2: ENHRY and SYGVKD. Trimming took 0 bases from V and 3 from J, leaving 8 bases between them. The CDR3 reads CAISESTRSNEKLFF. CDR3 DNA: TGTGCCATCAGTGAGTCGACTAGGTCTAATGAAAAACTGTTTTTT.

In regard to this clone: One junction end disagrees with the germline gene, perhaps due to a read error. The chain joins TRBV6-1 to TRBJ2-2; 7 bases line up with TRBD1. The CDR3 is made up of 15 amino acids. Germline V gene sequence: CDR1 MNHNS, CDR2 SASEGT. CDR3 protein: CASREGQANTGELFF. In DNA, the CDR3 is TGTGCCAGCAGGGAAGGACAGGCGAACACCGGGGAGCTGTTTTTT.

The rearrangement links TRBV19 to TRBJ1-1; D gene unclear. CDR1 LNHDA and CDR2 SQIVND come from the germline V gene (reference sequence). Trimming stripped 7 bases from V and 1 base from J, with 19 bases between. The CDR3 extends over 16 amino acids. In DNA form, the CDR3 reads TGTGCCAGTACTCCTAGGCGGGCCAACAAGAACACTGAAGCTTTCTTT. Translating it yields CASTPRRANKNTEAFF.

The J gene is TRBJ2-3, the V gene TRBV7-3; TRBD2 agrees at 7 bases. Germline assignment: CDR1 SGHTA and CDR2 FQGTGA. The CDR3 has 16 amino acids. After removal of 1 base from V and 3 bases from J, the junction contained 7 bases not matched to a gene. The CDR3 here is CASSLSGSTGTDTQYF. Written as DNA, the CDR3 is TGTGCCAGCAGCTTAAGCGGGAGTACGGGGACAGATACGCAGTATTTT.

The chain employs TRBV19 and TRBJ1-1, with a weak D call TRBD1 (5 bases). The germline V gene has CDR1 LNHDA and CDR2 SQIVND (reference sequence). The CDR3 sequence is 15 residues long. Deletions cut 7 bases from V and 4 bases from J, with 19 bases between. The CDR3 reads CASKAPQGASTEAFF. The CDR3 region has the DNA TGTGCCAGTAAAGCGCCGCAGGGCGCGAGCACTGAAGCTTTCTTT.

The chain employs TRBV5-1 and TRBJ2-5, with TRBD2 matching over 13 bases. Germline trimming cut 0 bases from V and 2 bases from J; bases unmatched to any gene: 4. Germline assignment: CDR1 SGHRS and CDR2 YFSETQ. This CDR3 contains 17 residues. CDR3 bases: TGCGCCAGCAGCTTGGGAACTAGCGGGGGGGCTCAAGAGACCCAGTACTTC. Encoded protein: CASSLGTSGGAQETQYF.

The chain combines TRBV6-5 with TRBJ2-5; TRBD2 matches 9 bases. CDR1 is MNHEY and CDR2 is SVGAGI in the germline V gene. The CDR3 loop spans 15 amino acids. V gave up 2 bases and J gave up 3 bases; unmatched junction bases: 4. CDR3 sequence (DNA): TGTGCCAGCAGTTACCTAGCGGGGTCTGAAGAGACCCAGTACTTC. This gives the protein CASSYLAGSEETQYF.

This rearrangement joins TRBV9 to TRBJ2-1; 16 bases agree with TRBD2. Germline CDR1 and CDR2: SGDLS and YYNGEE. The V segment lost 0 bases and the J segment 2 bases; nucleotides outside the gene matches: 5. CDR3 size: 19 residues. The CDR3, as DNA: TGTGCCAGCAGCGTAGACGGGACTAGCGGGGGGGCCCCCTACAATGAGCAGTTCTTC. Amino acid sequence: CASSVDGTSGGAPYNEQFF. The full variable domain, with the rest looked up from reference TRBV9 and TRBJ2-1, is DSGVTQTPKHLITATGQRVTLRCSPRSGDLSVYWYQQSLDQGLQFLIQYYNGEERAKGNILERFSAQQFPDLHSELNLSSLELGDSALYFCASSVDGTSGGAPYNEQFFGPGTRLTVL.

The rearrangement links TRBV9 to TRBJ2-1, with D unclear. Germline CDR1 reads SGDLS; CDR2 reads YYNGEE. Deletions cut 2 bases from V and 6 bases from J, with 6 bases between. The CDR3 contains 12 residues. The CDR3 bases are TGTGCCAGCAGCGTTTCTATCAATGAGCAGTTCTTC. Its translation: CASSVSINEQFF. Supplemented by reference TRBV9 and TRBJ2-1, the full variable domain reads DSGVTQTPKHLITATGQRVTLRCSPRSGDLSVYWYQQSLDQGLQFLIQYYNGEERAKGNILERFSAQQFPDLHSELNLSSLELGDSALYFCASSVSINEQFFGPGTRLTVL.

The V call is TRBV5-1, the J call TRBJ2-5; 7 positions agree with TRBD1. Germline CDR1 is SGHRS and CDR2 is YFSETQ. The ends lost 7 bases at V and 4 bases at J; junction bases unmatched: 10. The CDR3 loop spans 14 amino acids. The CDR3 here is CASAEEQGRETQYF. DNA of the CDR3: TGCGCCAGCGCCGAGGAACAGGGGAGAGAGACCCAGTACTTC.

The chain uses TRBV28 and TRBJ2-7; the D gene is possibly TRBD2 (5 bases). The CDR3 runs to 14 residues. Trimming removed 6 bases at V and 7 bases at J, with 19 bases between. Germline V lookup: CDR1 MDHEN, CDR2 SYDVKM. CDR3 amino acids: CASSLSNREWEQYF. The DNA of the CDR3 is TGTGCCAGCAGCTTGTCGAACCGGGAATGGGAGCAGTACTTC.

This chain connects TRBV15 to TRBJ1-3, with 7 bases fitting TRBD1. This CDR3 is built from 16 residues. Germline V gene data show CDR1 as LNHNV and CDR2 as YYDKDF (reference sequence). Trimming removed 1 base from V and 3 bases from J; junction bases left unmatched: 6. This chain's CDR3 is CATSRGRGLDGNTIYF. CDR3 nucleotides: TGTGCCACCAGCAGAGGGAGGGGGCTAGATGGAAACACCATATATTTT. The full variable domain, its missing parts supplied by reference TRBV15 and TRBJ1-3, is DAMVIQNPRYQVTQFGKPVTLSCSQTLNHNVMYWYQQKSSQAPKLLFHYYDKDFNNEADTPDNFQSRRPNTSFCFLDIRSPGLGDTAMYLCATSRGRGLDGNTIYFGEGSWLTVV.

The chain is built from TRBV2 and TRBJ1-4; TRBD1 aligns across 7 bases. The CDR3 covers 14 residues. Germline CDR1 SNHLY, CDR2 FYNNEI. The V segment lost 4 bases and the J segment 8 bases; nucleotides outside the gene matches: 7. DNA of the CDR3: TGTGCCAGCAGTGTAACAGGGGCGGACGAAAAACTGTTTTTT. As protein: CASSVTGADEKLFF.

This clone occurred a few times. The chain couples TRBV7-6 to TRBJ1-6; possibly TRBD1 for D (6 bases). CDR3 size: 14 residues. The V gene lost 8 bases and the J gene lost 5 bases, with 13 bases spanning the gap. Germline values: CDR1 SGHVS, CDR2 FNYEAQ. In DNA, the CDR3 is TGTGCCAGCGCCATTGCAGGGGATAATTCACCCCTCCACTTT. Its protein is CASAIAGDNSPLHF.

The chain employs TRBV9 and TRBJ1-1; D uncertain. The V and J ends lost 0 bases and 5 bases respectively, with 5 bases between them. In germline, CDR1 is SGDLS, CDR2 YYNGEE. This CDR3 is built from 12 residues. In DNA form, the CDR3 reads TGTGCCAGCAGCGTAGCGGGGACTGAAGCTTTCTTT. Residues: CASSVAGTEAFF.

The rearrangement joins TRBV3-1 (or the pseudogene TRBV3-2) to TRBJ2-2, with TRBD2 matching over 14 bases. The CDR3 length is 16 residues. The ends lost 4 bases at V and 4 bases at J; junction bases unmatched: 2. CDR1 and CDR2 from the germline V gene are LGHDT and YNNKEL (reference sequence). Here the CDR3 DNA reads TGTGCCAGCAGCCCAGGACTAGCGGGAGGCACCGGGGAGCTGTTTTTT. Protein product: CASSPGLAGGTGELFF.

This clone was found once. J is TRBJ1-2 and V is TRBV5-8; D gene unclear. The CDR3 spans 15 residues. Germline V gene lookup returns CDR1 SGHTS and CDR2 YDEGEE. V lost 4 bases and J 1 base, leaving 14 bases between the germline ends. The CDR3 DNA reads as TGTGCCAGCAGCCAGGAGGGCTACCTTAACTATGGCTACACCTTC. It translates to CASSQEGYLNYGYTF. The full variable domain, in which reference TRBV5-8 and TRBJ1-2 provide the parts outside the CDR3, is EAGVTQSPTHLIKTRGQQATLRCSPISGHTSVYWYQQALGLGLQFLLWYDEGEERNRGNFPPRFSGRQFPNYSSELNVNALELEDSALYLCASSQEGYLNYGYTFGSGTRLTVV.

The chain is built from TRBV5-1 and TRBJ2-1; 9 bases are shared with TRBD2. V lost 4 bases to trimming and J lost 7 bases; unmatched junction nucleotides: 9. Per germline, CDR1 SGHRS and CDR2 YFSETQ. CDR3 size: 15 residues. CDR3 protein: CASSALSGGGNEQFF. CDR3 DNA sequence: TGCGCCAGCAGCGCGCTTAGCGGGGGAGGGAATGAGCAGTTCTTC.

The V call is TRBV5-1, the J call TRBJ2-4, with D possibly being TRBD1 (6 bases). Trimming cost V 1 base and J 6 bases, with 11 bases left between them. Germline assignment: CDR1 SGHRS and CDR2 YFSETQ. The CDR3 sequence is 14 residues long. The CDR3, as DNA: TGCGCCAGCAGCTTGTCAGGGGATGGAAACATTCAGTACTTC. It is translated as CASSLSGDGNIQYF.

The DNA of the CDR3 is TGTGCTAGTGGTTTGGCCTCCGTACGGGGGGATTGGATTACAGCTTTCTTT. This sequence encodes CASGLASVRGDWITAFF. J is TRBJ1-1 and V is TRBV12-5; D possibly corresponds to TRBD1 (5 bases). The germline V gene has CDR1 LGHNT and CDR2 FRNRAP. The CDR3 covers 17 residues. V shed 1 base and J shed 10 bases, with 25 bases lying between them.